The 4 T cell receptor beta chains given below trace back to one sample, sequenced in a study of blood T cell repertoires in COVID-19. Profiled with immunoSEQ multiplex PCR; TCRdb holds only in-frame clones, not every one. The sample has 110,000 or so clones; around 89% are singletons. The sample taken for sequencing was peripheral blood. These TCRs come from a human donor in a cohort sampled during active COVID-19.

This clone showed up just once. The rearrangement joins TRBV19 to TRBJ1-2, with TRBD1 as a possible D gene (6 bases). V lost 6 bases, J lost 6 bases, and 17 bases lay in between. CDR1 is LNHDA and CDR2 is SQIVND in the germline V gene (reference sequence). This CDR3 region has 14 residues. CDR3 in amino acids: CASRRGGRTDGYTF. CDR3 in DNA: TGTGCCAGTAGGAGGGGGGGGCGGACTGATGGCTACACCTTC.

The genes are TRBV2 and TRBJ1-3, with D uncertain. The CDR3 consists of 13 residues. Between the trimmed V and J ends, which lost 7 bases and 5 bases, there was a span of 12 bases. Per germline, CDR1 SNHLY and CDR2 FYNNEI. The DNA of the CDR3 is TGTGCCAGCACCGCCCGAAAGCGAAACACCATATATTTT. Protein: CASTARKRNTIYF.

V and J are TRBV2 and TRBJ2-5, with 14 bases that match TRBD2. The length of the CDR3 is 15 residues. With V trimmed by 6 bases and J by 10 bases, 10 bases remained unmatched. Germline assignment: CDR1 SNHLY and CDR2 FYNNEI. The CDR3 loop reads CASSPGTSGGSGQYF. Here the CDR3 DNA reads TGTGCCAGCAGCCCCGGGACTAGCGGGGGCTCGGGCCAGTACTTC.

Here the CDR3 DNA reads TGTGCCAGTAGTCAAAATTCGGGTAGCAATCAGCCCCAGCATTTT. It yields the protein CASSQNSGSNQPQHF. V usage is TRBV19 and J usage is TRBJ1-5; D gene unclear. This CDR3 has 15 residues. Per the germline V gene, CDR1 is LNHDA and CDR2 is SQIVND (reference sequence). Between the trimmed V and J ends, which lost 5 bases and 0 bases, there was a span of 11 bases.